This is a list of T cell receptor beta chains from one sample in a study of cytomegalovirus exposure and HLA in healthy donors. Using immunoSEQ multiplex PCR, the repertoire was profiled, and TCRdb retains in-frame clones only, with some absent. The sample carries about 130,000 clones, 80% to 85% recorded once. The sequenced material came from PBMCs. These receptors all stem from a human donor in good health. Both conserved end residues are trimmed from each CDR3. Fields, in order: V gene, D gene, CDR3 length, CDR3 protein. A D gene is named only where the DNA matches it firmly.

v_gene: TRBV7-3
d_gene: TRBD2
len: 13
CDR3aa: ASSSAGGSYNEQF

v_gene: TRBV6-5
d_gene: .
len: 12
CDR3aa: ASRPPGSYSPLH

v_gene: TRBV6-5
d_gene: .
len: 12
CDR3aa: ASSEGGSSYEQY

v_gene: TRBV5-5
d_gene: .
len: 14
CDR3aa: ASSALRSGVVETQY

v_gene: TRBV6-6
d_gene: TRBD1
len: 13
CDR3aa: ASSPRTGRNYGYT

v_gene: TRBV5-4
d_gene: .
len: 13
CDR3aa: ASSQPAQWADTQY

v_gene: TRBV29-1
d_gene: TRBD1
len: 13
CDR3aa: SVGDSIATNEKLF

v_gene: TRBV9
d_gene: .
len: 13
CDR3aa: ASANLDSLNTEAF

v_gene: TRBV6-1
d_gene: TRBD2
len: 13
CDR3aa: ASSDPSGGYNEQF

v_gene: TRBV29-1
d_gene: .
len: 11
CDR3aa: SVEHRANYGYT

v_gene: TRBV7-8
d_gene: .
len: 12
CDR3aa: ASSPNQGNQPQH

v_gene: TRBV4-3
d_gene: .
len: 11
CDR3aa: ASSQVTGAEAF

v_gene: TRBV5-1
d_gene: TRBD2
len: 12
CDR3aa: ASSWGGVPDTQY

v_gene: TRBV7-2
d_gene: TRBD1
len: 12
CDR3aa: ASSLYNRGYEQY

v_gene: TRBV5-8
d_gene: TRBD2
len: 14
CDR3aa: ASSLWTSGGINEQF

v_gene: TRBV29-1
d_gene: TRBD1
len: 9
CDR3aa: SVSPQGGYT

v_gene: TRBV7-3
d_gene: TRBD2
len: 14
CDR3aa: ASSLMGGGGANEQF

v_gene: TRBV9
d_gene: .
len: 14
CDR3aa: ASSVDPSPRTDTQY

v_gene: TRBV7-9
d_gene: .
len: 10
CDR3aa: ASSPGLYEQY

v_gene: TRBV27
d_gene: TRBD1
len: 11
CDR3aa: ASSRGQTLEAF

v_gene: TRBV7-9
d_gene: .
len: 15
CDR3aa: ASSLARGKRTPDTQY

v_gene: TRBV27
d_gene: TRBD2
len: 14
CDR3aa: ASSKAGTSGYNEQF

v_gene: TRBV5-4
d_gene: .
len: 10
CDR3aa: ASSGGANEQF

v_gene: TRBV7-9
d_gene: TRBD1
len: 12
CDR3aa: ASSLVGTADGYT

v_gene: TRBV7-9
d_gene: .
len: 12
CDR3aa: ASSSRRGQETQY

v_gene: TRBV28
d_gene: .
len: 12
CDR3aa: ASNPGEGVYEQY

v_gene: TRBV11-2
d_gene: .
len: 12
CDR3aa: ASSLGNGGQPQH

v_gene: TRBV6-6
d_gene: .
len: 11
CDR3aa: ASSLTQGYEQF

v_gene: TRBV7-2
d_gene: TRBD1
len: 11
CDR3aa: ASSYDRGYGYT

v_gene: TRBV4-1
d_gene: .
len: 11
CDR3aa: ASSQEAVGKLF

v_gene: TRBV5-1
d_gene: .
len: 14
CDR3aa: ASSANAGSGEETQY

v_gene: TRBV4-1
d_gene: .
len: 15
CDR3aa: ASSQETTGLAKDIQY

v_gene: TRBV5-5
d_gene: .
len: 14
CDR3aa: ASSSTQVASTDTQY

v_gene: TRBV7-2
d_gene: .
len: 13
CDR3aa: ASSRRGAFTSPLH

v_gene: TRBV5-1
d_gene: .
len: 12
CDR3aa: ASSQNRETDTQY

v_gene: TRBV28
d_gene: .
len: 11
CDR3aa: ASSDGQGNTIY

v_gene: TRBV6-5
d_gene: TRBD2
len: 13
CDR3aa: ASAGGGTWADTQY

v_gene: TRBV14
d_gene: .
len: 14
CDR3aa: ASSQDGWDSSNIQY

v_gene: TRBV6-6
d_gene: .
len: 14
CDR3aa: ASSYVSWGGTYEQY

v_gene: TRBV5-1
d_gene: .
len: 14
CDR3aa: ASSPGGPVTNEKLF

v_gene: TRBV2
d_gene: .
len: 9
CDR3aa: ARELNTEAF

v_gene: TRBV7-8
d_gene: TRBD2
len: 14
CDR3aa: ASRPQLAGGYNEQF